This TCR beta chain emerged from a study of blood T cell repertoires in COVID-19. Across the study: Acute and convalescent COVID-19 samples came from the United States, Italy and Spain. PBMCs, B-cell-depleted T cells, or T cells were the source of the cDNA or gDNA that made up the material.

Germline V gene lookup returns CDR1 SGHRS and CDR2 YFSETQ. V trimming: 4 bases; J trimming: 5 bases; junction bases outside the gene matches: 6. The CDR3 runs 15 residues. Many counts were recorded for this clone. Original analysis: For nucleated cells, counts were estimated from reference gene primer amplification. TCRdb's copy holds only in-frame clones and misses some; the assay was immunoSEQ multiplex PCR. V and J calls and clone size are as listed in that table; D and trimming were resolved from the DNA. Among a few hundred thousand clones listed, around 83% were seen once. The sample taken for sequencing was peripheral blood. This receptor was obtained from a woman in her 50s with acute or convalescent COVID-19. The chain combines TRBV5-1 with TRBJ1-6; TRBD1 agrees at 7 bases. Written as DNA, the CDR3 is TGCGCCAGCAGCCCGTTCGGGACAGATAATTCACCCCTCCACTTT. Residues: CASSPFGTDNSPLHF.